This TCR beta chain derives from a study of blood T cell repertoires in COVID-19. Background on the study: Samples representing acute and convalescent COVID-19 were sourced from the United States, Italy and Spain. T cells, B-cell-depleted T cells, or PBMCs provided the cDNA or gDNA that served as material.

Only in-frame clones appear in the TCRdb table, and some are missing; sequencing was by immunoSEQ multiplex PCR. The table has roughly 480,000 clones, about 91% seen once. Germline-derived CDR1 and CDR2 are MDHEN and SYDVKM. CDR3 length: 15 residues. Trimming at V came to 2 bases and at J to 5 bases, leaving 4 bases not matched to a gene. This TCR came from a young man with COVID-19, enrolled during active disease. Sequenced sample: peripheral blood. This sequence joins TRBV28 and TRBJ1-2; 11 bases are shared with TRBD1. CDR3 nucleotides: TGTGCCAGCAGTTTAGGGACAGGGGGATCGTATGGCTACACCTTC. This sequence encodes CASSLGTGGSYGYTF.